The TCR beta chain under discussion was sequenced for a study of shared clonotypes between healthy human individuals. The study, taken as a whole, reports: Tissue TCR repertoires likely differ from these blood-only repertoires.

This clone has a single count. What it binds is unknown. CDR3 length: 14 amino acids. V was clipped by 1 base and J by 2 bases, with 7 bases between them. Germline V lookup: CDR1 SEHNR, CDR2 FQNEAQ (reference sequence). Some clones are missing from TCRdb's copy, which holds only in-frame ones; the method was immunoSEQ multiplex PCR. The sample has around 1.5 million clones; under 99% are singletons. Sequencing was performed on naive CD4+ T cells sorted from blood. Indicated subset: CD45RA+ positively selected. The receptor was derived from a man aged 25-45 years in good health. This chain connects TRBV7-9 to TRBJ2-3; D remains unclear. The CDR3 DNA sequence: TGTGCCAGCAGCTTAGTACCCAACACAGATACGCAGTATTTT. As protein: CASSLVPNTDTQYF.